A single sample is the source of the 26 T cell receptor beta chains below, sequenced in a study of T-cell memory formation after mild COVID-19. One entry per CDR3 protein, called by TCRdb with MiXCR from the 5' RACE reads. The sample has 95,000 to 110,000 distinct CDR3 sequences; 14% are singletons. Sequenced material: PBMCs or a T cell subset sorted from them (not recorded which). All receptors come from a man between 18 and 35 years old who had mild COVID-19 (a few samples of this study predate the infection). Cell type and time point are not known.

This clonotype has more than one count but fewer than ten. The chain uses TRBV6-5 and TRBJ2-2; D is tentatively TRBD1 or TRBD2 (6 bases each). Germline lookup yields CDR1 MNHEY and CDR2 SVGAGI. V was clipped by 8 bases and J by 1 base, with 11 bases between them. The CDR3 runs 14 residues. The CDR3 is CASGGTQNTGELFF. In nucleotides, the CDR3 is TGTGCCAGCGGCGGGACACAGAACACCGGGGAGCTGTTTTTT.

This clonotype was observed a handful of times. This chain connects TRBV6-5 to TRBJ2-7, with 12 bases lining up with TRBD2. Germline CDR1 and CDR2: MNHEY and SVGAGI. The CDR3 runs to 17 residues. V lost 5 bases and J lost 2; bases outside the gene matches: 10. This CDR3 reads CASSATSGGPFPYEQYV. As DNA, the CDR3 is TGTGCCAGCAGTGCAACTAGCGGGGGGCCATTCCCCTACGAGCAGTACGTC.

V and J are TRBV5-4 and TRBJ2-5, with D perhaps TRBD1 (6 bases). The CDR3 is 14 amino acids. Between the trimmed V and J ends, which lost 0 bases and 5 bases, there was a span of 11 bases. CDR1 is SGHNT, CDR2 YYREEE, per germline (reference sequence). CDR3 coding DNA: TGTGCCAGCAGCTTGGCAGGGGCGACGGAGACCCAGTACTTC. Amino acids: CASSLAGATETQYF.

This clonotype was seen a few times. The chain recombines TRBV5-1 with TRBJ2-7; 8 nucleotides align to TRBD1. Per the germline V gene, CDR1 is SGHRS and CDR2 is YFSETQ. After removal of 5 bases from V and 5 bases from J, the junction contained 9 bases not matched to a gene. This CDR3 spans 14 amino acids. CDR3: CASSPGQGADEQYF. The DNA for the CDR3 is TGCGCCAGCAGTCCCGGGCAGGGGGCCGACGAGCAGTACTTC.

In this sample, this clonotype turned up a few times. J is TRBJ2-1 and V is TRBV29-1; D may match TRBD1 or TRBD2 (5 bases each). The V end lost 6 bases, the J end lost 9 bases, and 12 bases lay between the germline ends. The CDR3 is 11 amino acids. Germline values: CDR1 SQVTM, CDR2 ANQGSEA. The CDR3 DNA is TGCAGCGTCCCGAGGGGCACTGAGCAGTTCTTC. This codes for CSVPRGTEQFF.

The chain employs TRBV7-9 and TRBJ2-2, with unresolved D. The CDR3 runs to 15 residues. Trimming took off 0 bases at V and 2 bases at J, with 7 bases between the two ends. Germline CDR1 and CDR2: SEHNR and FQNEAQ (reference sequence). CDR3 sequence reads: CASSLAGANTGELFF. DNA for the CDR3: TGTGCCAGCAGCTTAGCAGGCGCTAACACCGGGGAGCTGTTTTTT.

This clonotype was seen only a few times. The J gene is TRBJ2-7, the V gene TRBV6-2 or TRBV6-3; D not resolved. The germline CDR1 and CDR2 sequences are MNHEY and SVGEGT. V was shortened by 6 bases and J by 5 bases, with 14 bases between the two germline ends. CDR3 length: 13 amino acids. The CDR3 spells CASSSALGNEQYF. The CDR3, as DNA: TGTGCCAGCAGCTCCGCACTGGGGAACGAGCAGTACTTC.

This clonotype was seen only a few times. The V call is TRBV7-8, the J call TRBJ2-5; weak D call: TRBD2 (6 bases). Germline CDR1 is SGHVS and CDR2 is FQNEAQ. The germline V and J ends were trimmed by 4 bases and 2 bases, with 20 bases remaining between them. This CDR3 is 17 amino acids long. The CDR3: CASSSPPVAGRQETQYF. The CDR3 DNA follows: TGTGCCAGCAGCTCCCCTCCTGTGGCGGGGAGACAAGAGACCCAGTACTTC.

This chain uses TRBV20-1 with TRBJ1-1; TRBD1 agrees at 7 bases. The CDR3 runs to 12 residues. From germline, CDR1 is DFQATT and CDR2 SNEGSKA (reference sequence). V trimming: 3 bases; J trimming: 6 bases; junction bases outside the gene matches: 4. CDR3 protein: CSARGQGAEAFF. CDR3 in DNA: TGCAGTGCTAGGGGCCAGGGGGCTGAAGCTTTCTTT.

V and J are TRBV18 and TRBJ2-5; D may be TRBD1 (6 bases). V was cut by 3 bases and J by 2 bases, with 10 bases left in between. In germline, CDR1 is KGHSH, CDR2 LQKENI. The CDR3 runs to 14 residues. The CDR3 reads CASSPDRSQETQYF. In DNA form, the CDR3 reads TGTGCCAGCTCACCGGACAGATCACAAGAGACCCAGTACTTC.

This clonotype was counted a few times. The genes are TRBV19 and TRBJ1-2; no reliable D call. Germline CDR1 and CDR2: LNHDA and SQIVND (reference sequence). The V and J ends lost 2 bases and 2 bases respectively, with 9 bases between them. This CDR3 region has 14 residues. The CDR3 protein is CASSILQDNYGYTF. The CDR3 DNA is TGTGCCAGTAGTATACTCCAGGACAACTATGGCTACACCTTC.

This clonotype was counted at least ten times. The rearrangement joins TRBV20-1 to TRBJ2-7, with a tentative D call TRBD1 (6 bases). Germline V gene data show CDR1 as DFQATT and CDR2 as SNEGSKA (reference sequence). The CDR3 is 12 amino acids. Trimming took 3 bases from V and 6 from J, leaving 12 bases between them. For the CDR3, the DNA is TGCAGTGCTAGCCAGGGGTTGGGCGAGCAGTACTTC. Translating gives CSASQGLGEQYF.

This chain connects TRBV11-2 to TRBJ1-4; D might be TRBD1 (5 bases). This CDR3 comprises 17 residues. Germline CDR1 is SGHAT and CDR2 is FQNNGV. The V end was cut by 1 base, the J end by 7 bases, with 19 bases between. CDR3 region: CASSLVFGSGAGEKLFF. As DNA, the CDR3 is TGTGCCAGCAGCTTAGTGTTTGGAAGCGGGGCTGGTGAAAAACTGTTTTTT.

The CDR3 DNA sequence: TGTGCCAGCAGCTGGGAAAGATCCCCAGAGACCCAGTACTTC. Encoded protein: CASSWERSPETQYF. The chain recombines TRBV7-9 with TRBJ2-5, with unresolved D. This CDR3 has 14 amino acids. Trimming took off 4 bases at V and 4 bases at J, with 13 bases between the two ends. The germline CDR1 and CDR2 sequences are SEHNR and FQNEAQ (reference sequence).

The chain combines TRBV11-2 with TRBJ2-1; D is unclear. CDR3 length: 13 residues. CDR1 and CDR2 (germline): SGHAT, FQNNGV. V was shortened by 1 base and J by 9 bases, with 10 bases between the two germline ends. The CDR3 bases are TGTGCCAGCAGCTTAGGTTCGCTTGGTGAGCAGTTCTTC. Encoded protein: CASSLGSLGEQFF.

This clonotype has more than one count but fewer than ten. The J gene is TRBJ1-1, the V gene TRBV29-1; 9 bases fit TRBD1. From germline, CDR1 is SQVTM and CDR2 ANQGSEA. The V gene end was trimmed by 7 bases and the J gene end by 5 bases; junction bases not matched to a gene: 5. The CDR3 sequence is 12 residues long. Written as DNA, the CDR3 is TGCAGCGATCGGACAGGGGTTACTGAAGCTTTCTTT. Its translation: CSDRTGVTEAFF.

This clonotype has a handful of counts. V is TRBV27 and J is TRBJ2-7, with 11 bases identical to TRBD1. Looked up from germline, CDR1 is MNHEY and CDR2 is SMNVEV (reference sequence). Trimming removed 8 bases from V and 0 bases from J; junction bases left unmatched: 0. The CDR3 contains 13 residues. The CDR3 loop is CASGQGASYEQYF. CDR3 in DNA: TGTGCCAGCGGACAGGGGGCCTCCTACGAGCAGTACTTC.

By sample share, this clonotype is medium-sized. The chain combines TRBV6-5 with TRBJ2-7, with 8 bases fitting TRBD2. J was trimmed by 1 base and V by 9 bases; bases with no gene match: 11. Per germline, CDR1 MNHEY and CDR2 SVGAGI. The CDR3 covers 15 residues. The CDR3 DNA follows: TGTGCCAGTCCCTGGCCTCGCGGGAGGTCCTACGAGCAGTACGTC. Its translation is CASPWPRGRSYEQYV.

This clonotype has just a few counts. The gene calls are TRBV5-5 and TRBJ2-1; 7 bases agree with TRBD1. This CDR3 region has 16 residues. CDR1 and CDR2 from the germline V gene are SGHKS and YYEKEE (reference sequence). V was clipped by 1 base and J by 1 base; unmatched bases: 5. CDR3 coding DNA: TGTGCCAGCAGCTTGTTGTCCAGGGGGTCCTACAATGAGCAGTTCTTC. Encoded protein: CASSLLSRGSYNEQFF.

This clonotype was observed many times. The chain employs TRBV12-3 or TRBV12-4 and TRBJ1-5, with D possibly being TRBD1 (5 bases). Deletions cut 1 base from V and 3 bases from J, with 10 bases between. The length of the CDR3 is 15 residues. The CDR3 loop is CASSLVLQDNQPQHF. Written as DNA, the CDR3 is TGTGCCAGCAGTTTAGTTCTACAGGACAATCAGCCCCAGCATTTT.

In its sample, this clonotype was seen many times. The chain couples TRBV20-1 to TRBJ2-1; D might be TRBD1 or TRBD2, each matching 6 bases. Germline lookup yields CDR1 DFQATT and CDR2 SNEGSKA (reference sequence). The ends were cut back, 4 bases at V and 5 bases at J, with 21 bases in the middle. The CDR3 runs to 16 residues. The CDR3 coding sequence is TGCAGTGCTACCAAAACTCGGTGGGGGGCTCACAATGAGCAGTTCTTC. This encodes CSATKTRWGAHNEQFF.

This clonotype has a handful of counts. This chain connects TRBV19 to TRBJ2-2, with D possibly being TRBD2 (5 bases). V lost 3 bases and J 3 bases, leaving 8 bases between the germline ends. The germline gives CDR1 LNHDA, CDR2 SQIVND (reference sequence). This CDR3 region has 14 residues. The CDR3 is CASSISGYTGELFF. In nucleotides, the CDR3 is TGTGCCAGTAGTATTTCGGGGTACACCGGGGAGCTGTTTTTT.

This sequence joins TRBV7-6 and TRBJ2-7, with 9 nucleotides matching TRBD1. The CDR3 runs 15 residues. Germline V CDR1 and CDR2: SGHVS, FNYEAQ. The junction had 6 bases not matched to a gene; V was cut back by 1 base and J by 5 bases. CDR3 DNA sequence: TGTGCCAGCAGCTTAGGGCCGGGACAGGGTAACGAGCAGTACTTC. Encoded protein: CASSLGPGQGNEQYF. The whole variable domain, filled in from reference TRBV7-6 and TRBJ2-7, reads GAGVSQSPRYKVTKRGQDVALRCDPISGHVSLYWYRQALGQGPEFLTYFNYEAQQDKSGLPNDRFSAERPEGSISTLTIQRTEQRDSAMYRCASSLGPGQGNEQYFGPGTRLTVT.

In its sample, this clonotype was seen a few times. V and J are TRBV24-1 and TRBJ1-5; D unclear. The V and J ends lost 9 bases and 5 bases respectively, with 16 bases between them. The CDR3 consists of 14 residues. Germline V gene data show CDR1 as KGHDR and CDR2 as SFDVKD. CDR3 nucleotide sequence: TGTGCCACCCCCTGCGATGGGTCCGATCAGCCCCAGCATTTT. Protein product: CATPCDGSDQPQHF.

The chain recombines TRBV4-1 with TRBJ1-1; D is perhaps TRBD1 (6 bases). Trimming took off 4 bases at V and 4 bases at J, with 16 bases between the two ends. Per the germline V gene, CDR1 is MGHRA and CDR2 is YSYEKL. This CDR3 region has 15 residues. CDR3 sequence (DNA): TGCGCCAGCAGCCCACAGGGAGGGGTGAGCACTGAAGCTTTCTTT. Protein: CASSPQGGVSTEAFF.

V usage is TRBV20-1 and J usage is TRBJ2-3; D is uncertain. V dropped 1 base and J dropped 2 bases, with 7 bases sitting between them. In germline, CDR1 is DFQATT, CDR2 SNEGSKA (reference sequence). The CDR3 contains 13 residues. CDR3 region: CSARGHLTDTQYF. DNA for the CDR3: TGCAGTGCTAGAGGACATCTCACAGATACGCAGTATTTT.